What follows describes a single TCR beta chain. The antigen is unknown. The authors divided CD4+ cells into CD45RA+ naive and CD45RA-negative memory subsets. This sample stems from a study of shared clonotypes between healthy human individuals. Regarding the study as a whole: Sharing across four donors was highest in naive CD4 (around 5%) and lowest in memory CD8 (0.4%).

The protocol was immunoSEQ multiplex PCR, while the TCRdb copy is restricted to in-frame clones and leaves out a portion. The data show some 240,000 clones, over 60% seen once. Trimming stripped 0 bases from V and 5 bases from J, with 5 bases between. Germline CDR1 is SGHVS and CDR2 is FQNEAQ. This CDR3 has 12 amino acids. Sequencing used memory CD4+ T cells sorted from blood. Subset here: CD45RA-negative fraction. This TCR was recovered from a man aged 25 to 40 in good health. The chain recombines TRBV7-8 with TRBJ2-7; TRBD2 is a possible D gene (5 bases). CDR3 amino acids: CASSLARDEQYF. CDR3 nucleotides: TGTGCCAGCAGCTTAGCGCGGGACGAGCAGTACTTC.